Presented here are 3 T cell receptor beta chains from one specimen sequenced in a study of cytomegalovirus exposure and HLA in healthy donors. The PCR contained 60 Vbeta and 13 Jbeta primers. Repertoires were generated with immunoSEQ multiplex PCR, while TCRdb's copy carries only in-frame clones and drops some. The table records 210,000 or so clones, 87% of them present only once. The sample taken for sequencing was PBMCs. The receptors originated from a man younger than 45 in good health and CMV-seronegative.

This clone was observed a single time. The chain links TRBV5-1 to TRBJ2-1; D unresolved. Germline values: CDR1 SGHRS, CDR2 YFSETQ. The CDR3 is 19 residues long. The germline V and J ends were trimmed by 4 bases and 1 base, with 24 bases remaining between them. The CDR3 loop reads CASSNRLPAQQVSYNEQFF. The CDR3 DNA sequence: TGCGCCAGCAGCAACCGGCTCCCGGCACAGCAGGTTTCCTACAATGAGCAGTTCTTC.

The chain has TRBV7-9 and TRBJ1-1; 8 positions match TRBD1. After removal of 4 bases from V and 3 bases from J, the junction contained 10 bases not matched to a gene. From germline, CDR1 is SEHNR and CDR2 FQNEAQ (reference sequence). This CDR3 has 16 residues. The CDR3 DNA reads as TGTGCCAGCAGCTCCCTGGGCAGGGGGCTAGACACTGAAGCTTTCTTT. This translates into CASSSLGRGLDTEAFF.

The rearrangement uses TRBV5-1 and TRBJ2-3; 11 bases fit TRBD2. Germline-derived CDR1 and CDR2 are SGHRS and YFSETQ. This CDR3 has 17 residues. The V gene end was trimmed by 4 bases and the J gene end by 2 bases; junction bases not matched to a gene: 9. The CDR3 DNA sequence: TGCGCCAGCAGCAGGGCCGGACTAGCGGGTGTCACAGATACGCAGTATTTT. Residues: CASSRAGLAGVTDTQYF.